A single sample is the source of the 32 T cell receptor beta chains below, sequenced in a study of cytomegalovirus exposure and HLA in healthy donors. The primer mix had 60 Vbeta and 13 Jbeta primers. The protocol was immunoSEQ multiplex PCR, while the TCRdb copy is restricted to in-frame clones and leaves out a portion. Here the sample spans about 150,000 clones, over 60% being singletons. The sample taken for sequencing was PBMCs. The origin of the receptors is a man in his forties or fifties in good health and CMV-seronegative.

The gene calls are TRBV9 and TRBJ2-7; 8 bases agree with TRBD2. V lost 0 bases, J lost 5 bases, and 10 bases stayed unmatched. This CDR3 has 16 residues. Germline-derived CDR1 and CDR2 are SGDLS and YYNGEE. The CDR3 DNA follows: TGTGCCAGCAGCGTAGAGGGAGGACTAGCTCGCCACGAGCAGTACTTC. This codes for CASSVEGGLARHEQYF.

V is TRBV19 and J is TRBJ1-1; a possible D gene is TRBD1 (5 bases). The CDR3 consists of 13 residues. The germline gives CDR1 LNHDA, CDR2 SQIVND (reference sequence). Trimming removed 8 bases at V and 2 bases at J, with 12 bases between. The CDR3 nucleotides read TGTGCCAGTGGGGCTGGAATCAACACTGAAGCTTTCTTT. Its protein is CASGAGINTEAFF. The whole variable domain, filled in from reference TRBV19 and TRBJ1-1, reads DGGITQSPKYLFRKEGQNVTLSCEQNLNHDAMYWYRQDPGQGLRLIYYSQIVNDFQKGDIAEGYSVSREKKESFPLTVTSAQKNPTAFYLCASGAGINTEAFFGQGTRLTVV.

CDR3 amino acids: CASGLQGSNEQYF. As DNA, the CDR3 is TGTGCCAGCGGGCTACAGGGAAGCAATGAGCAGTACTTC. The chain links TRBV6-5 to TRBJ2-7; possibly TRBD1 for D (6 bases). Trimming took off 8 bases at V and 7 bases at J, with 18 bases between the two ends. This CDR3 region has 13 residues. CDR1 and CDR2 (germline): MNHEY, SVGAGI.

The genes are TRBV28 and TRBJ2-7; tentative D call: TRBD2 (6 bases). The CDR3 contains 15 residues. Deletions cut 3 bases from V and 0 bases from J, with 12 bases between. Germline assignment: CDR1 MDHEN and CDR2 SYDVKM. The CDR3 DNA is TGTGCCAGCAGTTTTGGCTCTAGCGCCTCCTACGAGCAGTACTTC. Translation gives CASSFGSSASYEQYF.

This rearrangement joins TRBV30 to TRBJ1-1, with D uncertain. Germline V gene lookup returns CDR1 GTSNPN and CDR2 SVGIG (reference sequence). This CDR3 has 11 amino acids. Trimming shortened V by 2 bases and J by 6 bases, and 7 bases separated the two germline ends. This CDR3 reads CAWSSGSEAFF. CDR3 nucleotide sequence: TGTGCCTGGAGTTCTGGCTCTGAAGCTTTCTTT.

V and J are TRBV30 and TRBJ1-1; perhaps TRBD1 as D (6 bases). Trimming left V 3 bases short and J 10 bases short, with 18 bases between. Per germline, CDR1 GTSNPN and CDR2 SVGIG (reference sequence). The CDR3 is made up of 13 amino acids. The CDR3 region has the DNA TGTGCCTGGAGCCCGGACAGATTACGAGGAGCTTTCTTT. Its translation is CAWSPDRLRGAFF.

In DNA, the CDR3 is TGTGCCAGTAGACTGGACAGGCGAAACACCGGGGAGCTGTTTTTT. This encodes CASRLDRRNTGELFF. The chain employs TRBV19 and TRBJ2-2; 7 bases match TRBD1. Trimming cost V 6 bases and J 2 bases; bases outside gene matches: 6. CDR3 size: 15 residues. Germline V lookup: CDR1 LNHDA, CDR2 SQIVND (reference sequence).

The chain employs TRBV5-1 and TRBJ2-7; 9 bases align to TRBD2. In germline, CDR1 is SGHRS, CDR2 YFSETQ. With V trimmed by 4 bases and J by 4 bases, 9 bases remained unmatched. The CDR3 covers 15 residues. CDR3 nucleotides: TGCGCCAGCAGCCGCCGACTAGCGGAAAATTACGAGCAGTACTTC. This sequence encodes CASSRRLAENYEQYF.

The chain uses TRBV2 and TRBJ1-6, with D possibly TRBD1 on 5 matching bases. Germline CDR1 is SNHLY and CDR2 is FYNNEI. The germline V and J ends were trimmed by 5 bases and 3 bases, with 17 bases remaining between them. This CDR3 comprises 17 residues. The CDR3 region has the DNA TGTGCCAGCAGTCGTACCTTAAACAGGTTCTATAATTCACCCCTCCACTTT. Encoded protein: CASSRTLNRFYNSPLHF.

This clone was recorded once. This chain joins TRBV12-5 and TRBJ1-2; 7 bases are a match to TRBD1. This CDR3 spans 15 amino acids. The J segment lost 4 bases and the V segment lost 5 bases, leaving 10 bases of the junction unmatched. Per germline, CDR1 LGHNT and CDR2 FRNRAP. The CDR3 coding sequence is TGTGCTAGTGGTGCCGAACAGACAGGGTTCTATGGCTACACCTTC. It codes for CASGAEQTGFYGYTF. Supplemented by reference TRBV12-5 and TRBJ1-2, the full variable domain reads DARVTQTPRHKVTEMGQEVTMRCQPILGHNTVFWYRQTMMQGLELLAYFRNRAPLDDSGMPKDRFSAEMPDATLATLKIQPSEPRDSAVYFCASGAEQTGFYGYTFGSGTRLTVV.

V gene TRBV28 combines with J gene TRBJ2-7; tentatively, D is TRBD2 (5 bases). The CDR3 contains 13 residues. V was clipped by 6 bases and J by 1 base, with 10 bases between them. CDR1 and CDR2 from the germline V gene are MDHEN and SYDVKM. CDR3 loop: CASRPPGSYEQYF. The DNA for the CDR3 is TGTGCCAGCAGACCGCCGGGGTCCTACGAGCAGTACTTC.

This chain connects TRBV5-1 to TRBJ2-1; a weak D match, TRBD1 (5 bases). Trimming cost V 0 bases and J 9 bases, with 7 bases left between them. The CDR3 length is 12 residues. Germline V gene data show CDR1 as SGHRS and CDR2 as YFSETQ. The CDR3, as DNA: TGCGCCAGCAGCTTGGTAAGGGGTGAGCAGTTCTTC. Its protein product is CASSLVRGEQFF.

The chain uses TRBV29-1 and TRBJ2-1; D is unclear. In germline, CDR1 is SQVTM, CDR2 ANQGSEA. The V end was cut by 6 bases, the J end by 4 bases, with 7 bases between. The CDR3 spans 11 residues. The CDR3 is CSVVLYNEQFF. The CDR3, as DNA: TGCAGCGTCGTGTTATACAATGAGCAGTTCTTC.

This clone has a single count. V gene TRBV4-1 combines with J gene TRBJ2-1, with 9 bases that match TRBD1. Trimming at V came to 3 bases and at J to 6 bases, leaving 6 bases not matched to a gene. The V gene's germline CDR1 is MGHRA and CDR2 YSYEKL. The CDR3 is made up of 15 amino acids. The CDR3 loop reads CASSQGRQGGNEQFF. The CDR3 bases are TGCGCCAGCAGCCAGGGACGACAGGGGGGCAATGAGCAGTTCTTC.

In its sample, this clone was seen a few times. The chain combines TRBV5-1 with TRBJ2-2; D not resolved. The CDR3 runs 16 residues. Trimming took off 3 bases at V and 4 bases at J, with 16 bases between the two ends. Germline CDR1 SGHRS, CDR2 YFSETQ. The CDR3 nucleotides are TGCGCCAGCAGCTGGAGCTCTTTCGACGGCACCGGGGAGCTGTTTTTT. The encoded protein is CASSWSSFDGTGELFF.

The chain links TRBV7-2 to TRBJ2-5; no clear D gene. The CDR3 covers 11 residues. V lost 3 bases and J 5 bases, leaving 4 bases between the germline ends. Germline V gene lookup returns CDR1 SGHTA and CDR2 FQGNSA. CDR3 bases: TGTGCCAGCAGCTTCCGGGAGACCCAGTACTTC. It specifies CASSFRETQYF.

The CDR3 DNA reads TGTGCCAGTAGTAACCGGGACAGGGGTGTCGAGCAGTACTTC. Translation gives CASSNRDRGVEQYF. The chain carries TRBV19 and TRBJ2-5; 10 bases line up with TRBD1. TRBJ2-7 explains the end of the DNA better; the J call may be wrong. The CDR3 has 14 amino acids. From germline, CDR1 is LNHDA and CDR2 SQIVND (reference sequence).

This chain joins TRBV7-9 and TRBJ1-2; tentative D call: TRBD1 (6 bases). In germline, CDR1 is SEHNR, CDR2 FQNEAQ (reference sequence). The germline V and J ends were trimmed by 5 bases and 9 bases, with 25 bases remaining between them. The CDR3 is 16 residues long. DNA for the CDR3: TGTGCCAGCAGCCAAGGTATCAGGGGAGACATGACAAGCTACACCTTC. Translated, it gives CASSQGIRGDMTSYTF.

CDR3: CASSQGVRTASYEQYF. DNA for the CDR3: TGTGCCAGCAGCCAAGGGGTTAGGACAGCTTCCTACGAGCAGTACTTC. This chain connects TRBV4-2 to TRBJ2-7, with D perhaps matching TRBD1 (6 bases). Germline CDR1 reads LGHNA; CDR2 reads YNFKEQ. The CDR3 consists of 16 residues. Trimming shortened V by 1 base and J by 1 base, and 14 bases separated the two germline ends.

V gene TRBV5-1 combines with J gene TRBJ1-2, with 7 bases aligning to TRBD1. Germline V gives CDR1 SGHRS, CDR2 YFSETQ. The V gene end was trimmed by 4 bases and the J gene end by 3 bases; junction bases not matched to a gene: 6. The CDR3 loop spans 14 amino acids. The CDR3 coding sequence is TGCGCCAGCAGCCTGACAGGGTTTGACTATGGCTACACCTTC. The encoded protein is CASSLTGFDYGYTF.

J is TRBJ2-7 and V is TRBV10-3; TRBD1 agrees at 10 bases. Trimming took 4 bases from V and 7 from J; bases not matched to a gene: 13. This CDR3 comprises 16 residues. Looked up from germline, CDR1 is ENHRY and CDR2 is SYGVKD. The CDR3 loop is CAISGGSHDRGREQYF. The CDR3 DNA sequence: TGTGCCATCAGTGGGGGATCTCATGACAGGGGGCGAGAGCAGTACTTC.

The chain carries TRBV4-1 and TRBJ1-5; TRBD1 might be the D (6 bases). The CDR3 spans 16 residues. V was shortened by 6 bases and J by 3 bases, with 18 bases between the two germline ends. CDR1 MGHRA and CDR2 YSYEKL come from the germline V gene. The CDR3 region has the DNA TGCGCCAGCAGACAAAGCTTGGACAGACTCAATCAGCCCCAGCATTTT. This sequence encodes CASRQSLDRLNQPQHF.

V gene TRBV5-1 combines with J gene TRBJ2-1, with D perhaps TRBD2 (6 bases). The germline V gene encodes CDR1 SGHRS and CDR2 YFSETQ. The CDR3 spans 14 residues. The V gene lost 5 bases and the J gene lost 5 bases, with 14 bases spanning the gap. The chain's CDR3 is CASRWDFTNNEQFF. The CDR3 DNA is TGCGCCAGCAGGTGGGACTTTACAAACAATGAGCAGTTCTTC.

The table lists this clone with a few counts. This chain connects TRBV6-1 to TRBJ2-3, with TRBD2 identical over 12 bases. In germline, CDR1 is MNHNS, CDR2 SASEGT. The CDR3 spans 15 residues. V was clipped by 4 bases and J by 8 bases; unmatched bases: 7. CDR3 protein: CASSAWTSGIATQYF. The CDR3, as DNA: TGTGCCAGCAGTGCCTGGACTAGCGGGATAGCTACGCAGTATTTT.

CDR3 bases: TGTGCCAGCAGCGTAACAGGGGGGACTAGCGGGCGCTACGAGCAGTACTTC. Amino acid sequence: CASSVTGGTSGRYEQYF. This sequence joins TRBV7-9 and TRBJ2-7; 12 bases line up with TRBD2. Trimming removed 5 bases from V and 3 bases from J; junction bases left unmatched: 11. The CDR3 extends over 17 amino acids. Per the germline V gene, CDR1 is SEHNR and CDR2 is FQNEAQ (reference sequence).

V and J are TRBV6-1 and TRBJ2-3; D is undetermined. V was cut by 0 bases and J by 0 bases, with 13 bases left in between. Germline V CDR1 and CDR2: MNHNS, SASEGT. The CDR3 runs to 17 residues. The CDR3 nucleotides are TGTGCCAGCAGTGAAGCCCCCCTTGAACTGAGCACAGATACGCAGTATTTT. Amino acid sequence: CASSEAPLELSTDTQYF.

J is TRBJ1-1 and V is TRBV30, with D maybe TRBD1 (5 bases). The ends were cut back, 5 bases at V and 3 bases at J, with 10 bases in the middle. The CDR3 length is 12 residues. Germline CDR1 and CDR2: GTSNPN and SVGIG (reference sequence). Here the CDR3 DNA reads TGTGCCTGGGGGGCGGTTTACACTGAAGCTTTCTTT. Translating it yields CAWGAVYTEAFF.

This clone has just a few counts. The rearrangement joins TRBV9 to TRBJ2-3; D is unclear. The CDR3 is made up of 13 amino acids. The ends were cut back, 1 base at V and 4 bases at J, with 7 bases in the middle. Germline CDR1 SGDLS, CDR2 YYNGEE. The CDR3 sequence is CASSVTVADTQYF. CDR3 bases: TGTGCCAGCAGCGTAACTGTCGCAGATACGCAGTATTTT. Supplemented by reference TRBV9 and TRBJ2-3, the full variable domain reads DSGVTQTPKHLITATGQRVTLRCSPRSGDLSVYWYQQSLDQGLQFLIQYYNGEERAKGNILERFSAQQFPDLHSELNLSSLELGDSALYFCASSVTVADTQYFGPGTRLTVL.

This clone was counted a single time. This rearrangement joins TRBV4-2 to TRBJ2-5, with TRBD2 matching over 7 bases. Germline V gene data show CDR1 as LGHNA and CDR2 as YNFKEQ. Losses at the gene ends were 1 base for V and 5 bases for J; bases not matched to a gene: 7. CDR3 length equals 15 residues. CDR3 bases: TGTGCCAGCAGCCAAGGGGAGGGCGGCGGGGAGACCCAGTACTTC. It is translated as CASSQGEGGGETQYF.

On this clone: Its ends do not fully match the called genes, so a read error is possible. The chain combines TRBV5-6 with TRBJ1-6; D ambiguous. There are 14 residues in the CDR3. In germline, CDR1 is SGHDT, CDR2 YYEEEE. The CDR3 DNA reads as TGTGCCAGCAGCCCGCCTTCACTAAATTCACCCCTCCAATTT. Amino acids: CASSPPSLNSPLQF.

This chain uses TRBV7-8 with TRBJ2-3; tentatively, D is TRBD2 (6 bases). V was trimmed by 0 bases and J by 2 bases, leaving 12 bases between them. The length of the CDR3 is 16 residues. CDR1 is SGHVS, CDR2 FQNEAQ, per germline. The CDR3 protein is CASSLAGGVLTDTQYF. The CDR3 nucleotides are TGTGCCAGCAGCTTAGCGGGGGGTGTCCTCACAGATACGCAGTATTTT.

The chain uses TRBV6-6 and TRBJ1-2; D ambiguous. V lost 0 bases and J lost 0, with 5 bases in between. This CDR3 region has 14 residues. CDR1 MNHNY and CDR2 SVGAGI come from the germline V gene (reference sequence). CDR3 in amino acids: CASSYSSANYGYTF. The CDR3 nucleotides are TGTGCCAGCAGTTACTCTTCTGCTAACTATGGCTACACCTTC.